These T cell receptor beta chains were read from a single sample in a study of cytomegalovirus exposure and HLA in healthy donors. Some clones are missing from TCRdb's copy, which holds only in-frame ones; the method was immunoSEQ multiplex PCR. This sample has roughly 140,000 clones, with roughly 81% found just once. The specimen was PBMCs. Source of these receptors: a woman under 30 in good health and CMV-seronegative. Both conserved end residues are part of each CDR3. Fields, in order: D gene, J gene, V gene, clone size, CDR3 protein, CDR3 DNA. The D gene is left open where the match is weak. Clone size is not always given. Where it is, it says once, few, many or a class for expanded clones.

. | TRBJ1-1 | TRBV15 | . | CATSRARGQLNTEAFF | TGTGCCACCAGCAGAGCCCGTGGACAGCTGAACACTGAAGCTTTCTTT
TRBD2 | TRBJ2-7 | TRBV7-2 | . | CASSLQGLYSEQYF | TGTGCCAGCAGCTTACAGGGACTATACTCCGAGCAGTACTTC
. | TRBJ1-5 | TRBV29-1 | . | CSVAGKSNQPQHF | TGCAGCGTTGCCGGGAAAAGCAATCAGCCCCAGCATTTT
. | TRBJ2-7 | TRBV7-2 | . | CASSRNRITHEQYF | TGTGCCAGCAGCCGAAACAGAATCACCCACGAGCAGTACTTC
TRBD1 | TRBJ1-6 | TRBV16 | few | CASSQSARGLLHF | TGTGCCAGCAGCCAATCGGCCAGGGGGTTACTCCACTTT
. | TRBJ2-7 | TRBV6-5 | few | CATTVTGSSEQYF | TGTGCCACTACCGTTACAGGGTCTAGTGAGCAGTACTTC
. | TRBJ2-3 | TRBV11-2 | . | CASSLGASDTQYF | TGTGCCAGCAGCCTGGGGGCATCAGATACGCAGTATTTT
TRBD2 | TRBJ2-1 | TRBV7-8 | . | CASSLELAGNEQFF | TGTGCCAGCAGCTTAGAGCTAGCGGGCAATGAGCAGTTCTTC
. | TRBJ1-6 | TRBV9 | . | CASSVDWEGYSPLHF | TGTGCCAGCAGCGTAGATTGGGAGGGGTATTCACCCCTCCACTTT
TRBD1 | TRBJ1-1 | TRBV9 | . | CASSINTGGTEAFF | TGTGCCAGCTCCATCAATACAGGGGGGACTGAAGCTTTCTTT